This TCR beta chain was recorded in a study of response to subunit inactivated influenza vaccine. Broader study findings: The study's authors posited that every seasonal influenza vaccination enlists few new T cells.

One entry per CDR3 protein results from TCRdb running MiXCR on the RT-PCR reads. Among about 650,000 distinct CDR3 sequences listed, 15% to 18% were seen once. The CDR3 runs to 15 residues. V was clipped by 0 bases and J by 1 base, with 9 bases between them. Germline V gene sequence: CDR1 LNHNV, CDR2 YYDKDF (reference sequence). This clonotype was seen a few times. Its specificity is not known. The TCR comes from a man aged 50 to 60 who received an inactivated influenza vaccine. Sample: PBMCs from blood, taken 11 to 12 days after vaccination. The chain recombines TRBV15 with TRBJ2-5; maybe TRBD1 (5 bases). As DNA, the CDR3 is TGTGCCACCAGCAGAGACAGGGTTAGCCAAGAGACCCAGTACTTC. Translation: CATSRDRVSQETQYF.